These T cell receptor beta chains were read from a single sample in a study of blood T cell repertoires in COVID-19. Sequencing used immunoSEQ multiplex PCR; TCRdb keeps in-frame clones, though not all of them. The sample contains roughly 150,000 clones, roughly 80% of which appear only once. The sequencing input was PBMCs or T cells enriched from blood (not recorded which). Every receptor here comes from a woman in her fifties or sixties who had recovered from COVID-19. Both conserved end residues are part of each CDR3. The D gene is left open where the match is weak. Size tells how often a clone was seen (once, few, many) or the class of an expanded clone, and some rows leave it out.

13	-	TRBV3-1/TRBV3-2	-	TRBJ1-3	TGTGCCAGCAGAAACAGGGTGGAAAACACCATATATTTT	CASRNRVENTIYF
16	-	TRBV2	-	TRBJ2-7	TGTGCCAGCAGTGAGAAATCGTCAACCAACACCTACGAGCAGTACTTC	CASSEKSSTNTYEQYF
12	few	TRBV10-3	-	TRBJ2-5	TGTGCCACTGCCGGAGAGCCAGAGACCCAGTACTTC	CATAGEPETQYF
13	-	TRBV10-3	TRBD1	TRBJ2-5	TGTGCCATCAAACCGGGACAGGGGGAGACCCAGTACTTC	CAIKPGQGETQYF
13	once	TRBV19	-	TRBJ2-2	TGTGCCATACAGGGCTCGAACACCGGGGAGCTGTTTTTT	CAIQGSNTGELFF
16	few	TRBV4-1	-	TRBJ1-5	TGCGCCAGCAGCCAAACCAGTGGCGGGGAACATCAGCCCCAGCATTTT	CASSQTSGGEHQPQHF
17	-	TRBV19	TRBD2	TRBJ2-3	TGTGCCAGTAGTATTAGGTGGACTAGCGGGGGGGCAGATACGCAGTATTTT	CASSIRWTSGGADTQYF
16	-	TRBV27	-	TRBJ2-3	TGTGCCAGCAGTCTGACGCGGGGCCCGACGATTAATACGCAGTATTTT	CASSLTRGPTINTQYF
12	-	TRBV12-3/TRBV12-4	-	TRBJ1-3	TGTGCCAGCAGAACAGCTGGAAACACCATATATTTT	CASRTAGNTIYF
14	many	TRBV5-1	-	TRBJ1-2	TGCGCCAGCAGCTTCAGACCGGAGGGAGAGGGCTACACCTTC	CASSFRPEGEGYTF
14	few	TRBV2	TRBD1	TRBJ1-1	TGTGCCAGCAGTTGGGACAGGGAGAACACTGAAGCTTTCTTT	CASSWDRENTEAFF
14	-	TRBV5-1	-	TRBJ2-7	TGCGCCAGCAGCTTGGACGACATGCCCTACGAGCAGTACTTC	CASSLDDMPYEQYF
17	-	TRBV15	TRBD2	TRBJ2-2	TGTGCCACCAGCGGCGGGACTAGCGGGGGGCCGTGGGGGGAGCTGTTTTTT	CATSGGTSGGPWGELFF
15	-	TRBV19	-	TRBJ2-7	TGTGCCAGCTCGCTTGGGGGCGTCCCCTCCTACGAGCAGTACTTC	CASSLGGVPSYEQYF
12	-	TRBV5-1	-	TRBJ1-1	TGCGCCAGCAGCTTGTACGGTAATGAAGCTTTCTTT	CASSLYGNEAFF
17	-	TRBV9	-	TRBJ1-4	TGTGCCAGCAGCGCGCCGGACCGGGAGGGGTCGGCTGAAAAACTGTTTTTT	CASSAPDREGSAEKLFF
14	-	TRBV6-5	TRBD1	TRBJ2-7	TGTGCCAGCAGTTACGGACAGGGGAGATACGAGCAGTACTTC	CASSYGQGRYEQYF
13	few	TRBV6-4	-	TRBJ2-7	TGTGCCAGCAGTGGCGGCAGATGGGACGAGCAGTACTTC	CASSGGRWDEQYF
13	-	TRBV12-3/TRBV12-4	-	TRBJ2-7	TGTGCCAGCAGGAGTAACAGGGAGAGTGAGCAGTACTTC	CASRSNRESEQYF
14	few	TRBV5-5	-	TRBJ1-1	TGTGCCAGCAGCTTTTCGGCAGGGAACACTGAAGCTTTCTTT	CASSFSAGNTEAFF
14	few	TRBV2	-	TRBJ1-1	TGTGCCAGCAGTAGGGGCAGTTTGAACACTGAAGCTTTCTTT	CASSRGSLNTEAFF
17	many	TRBV7-9	TRBD1	TRBJ1-5	TGTGCCAGCAGCCATAATAGACAGGGCAGAAGCAATCAGCCCCAGCATTTT	CASSHNRQGRSNQPQHF
16	-	TRBV5-1	TRBD1	TRBJ1-6	TGCGCCAGCAGGTCAACAGGGGAGATGGGTAATTCACCCCTCCACTTT	CASRSTGEMGNSPLHF
16	once	TRBV2	-	TRBJ2-2	TGTGCCAGCAGTGCCGGACATTTTTCGAACACCGGGGAGCTGTTTTTT	CASSAGHFSNTGELFF
13	-	TRBV18	-	TRBJ2-2	TGTGCCGGCCGACAGGCTAACACCGGGGAGCTGTTTTTT	CAGRQANTGELFF
15	-	TRBV6-1	TRBD1	TRBJ2-7	TGTGCCAGCAGTGAATATGGGACAGTTTCCTACGAGCAGTACTTC	CASSEYGTVSYEQYF
13	few	TRBV12-3/TRBV12-4	-	TRBJ1-1	TGTGCCAGCAGGCCCACATCGAACACTGAAGCTTTCTTT	CASRPTSNTEAFF
11	few	TRBV20-1	-	TRBJ2-1	TGCAGTGCTCCCAGGGGGGATGAGCAGTTCTTC	CSAPRGDEQFF
14	-	TRBV19	TRBD1	TRBJ1-2	TGTGCCAGTAGTGGACAGGGATCCTCCACTGGCTACACCTTC	CASSGQGSSTGYTF
15	-	TRBV6-6	TRBD1	TRBJ2-7	TGTGCCAGCAGTGATACAAGGGACAGGTCCTACGAGCAGTACTTC	CASSDTRDRSYEQYF
12	-	TRBV2	TRBD1	TRBJ1-4	TGTGCCAGCACTACAGGGGCTGAAAAACTGTTTTTT	CASTTGAEKLFF
16	-	TRBV6-1	TRBD2	TRBJ2-3	TGTGCCAGCAGTGTGGCAACTAGCGGGGGATTCAATACGCAGTATTTT	CASSVATSGGFNTQYF
12	few	TRBV6-5	-	TRBJ2-5	TGTGCCAGCGCGATTCCGGGGGAGACCCAGTACTTC	CASAIPGETQYF
14	-	TRBV5-4	-	TRBJ2-5	TGTGCCAGCAGCCCTAGCGCCCAGTGGGAGACCCAGTACTTC	CASSPSAQWETQYF
15	-	TRBV13	TRBD1	TRBJ1-2	TGTGCCAGCAGCTTAGAGGAGGGGGCTGCCTATGGCTACACCTTC	CASSLEEGAAYGYTF
14	-	TRBV27	-	TRBJ2-7	TGTGCCAGCAGTTTAGGGGGGGCACAGAACGAGCAGTACTTC	CASSLGGAQNEQYF
15	once	TRBV7-9	TRBD1	TRBJ1-3	TGTGCCAGCACCCCCCGGGGACAGGGGGCTGACACCATATATTTT	CASTPRGQGADTIYF
15	-	TRBV3-1/TRBV3-2	TRBD1	TRBJ2-2	TGTGCCAGCAGCCCCCGGACAGGGGACACCGGGGAGCTGTTTTTT	CASSPRTGDTGELFF
16	-	TRBV3-1/TRBV3-2	-	TRBJ1-1	TGTGCCAGCAGCCAAGGGTTTTTACAGGGCAACACTGAAGCTTTCTTT	CASSQGFLQGNTEAFF
18	-	TRBV19	TRBD1	TRBJ1-2	TGTGCCAGTCGATCCAGCCCCCGGTTTGGACAGGGGGCAGAAGGCTACACCTTC	CASRSSPRFGQGAEGYTF
15	few	TRBV19	-	TRBJ2-5	TGTGCCAGTAGTCCATCGATAGGGGCGGAAGAGACCCAGTACTTC	CASSPSIGAEETQYF
14	-	TRBV5-1	TRBD1	TRBJ1-1	TGCGCCAGCAGGCCGGGACAGATGAACACTGAAGCTTTCTTT	CASRPGQMNTEAFF
17	few	TRBV5-1	-	TRBJ2-1	TGCGCCAGCAGCTTGGGCGCGAGGAGGGGGGGCGAAAATGAGCAGTTCTTC	CASSLGARRGGENEQFF
15	-	TRBV7-9	TRBD2	TRBJ2-7	TGTGCCAGCAGCCCCATAGCGGGGGGGCCGTACGAGCAGTACTTC	CASSPIAGGPYEQYF
13	-	TRBV7-3	TRBD1	TRBJ1-1	TGTGCCAGCAGCTTGACAGGGGACACTGAAGCTTTCTTT	CASSLTGDTEAFF
16	-	TRBV6-1	-	TRBJ2-2	TGTGCCAGCAGTGGGGGCCGAACGAGAAACACCGGGGAGCTGTTTTTT	CASSGGRTRNTGELFF
14	-	TRBV19	TRBD1	TRBJ2-7	TGTGCCAGTAGTCCCCGGTACAGGGGGTACGAGCAGTACTTC	CASSPRYRGYEQYF
15	-	TRBV27	-	TRBJ1-6	TGTGCCAGCAGTTTAGGGGCGGCCGCTCGTTCACCCCTCCACTTT	CASSLGAAARSPLHF
12	-	TRBV5-1	TRBD1	TRBJ2-1	TGCGCCAGCAGCCAGGGGGACAATGAGCAGTTCTTC	CASSQGDNEQFF
10	-	TRBV25-1	-	TRBJ2-5	TGTGCCACTGAGGTGGAGACCCAGTACTTC	CATEVETQYF
16	-	TRBV5-1	TRBD2	TRBJ2-7	TGCGCCAGCAGCCCTGGACTAGCGGGGGTTTCCTACGAGCAGTACTTC	CASSPGLAGVSYEQYF
13	-	TRBV12-3/TRBV12-4	-	TRBJ1-1	TGTGCCAGCAGTCCGACAGGGAACACTGAAGCTTTCTTT	CASSPTGNTEAFF
14	-	TRBV3-1/TRBV3-2	-	TRBJ1-3	TGTGCCAGCAGCGGTGAGAGCTCTGGAAACACCATATATTTT	CASSGESSGNTIYF
16	few	TRBV18	TRBD1	TRBJ2-7	TGTGCCAGCTCCCCTCCCGGGGGACAGGGGATGAGGGAGCAGTACTTC	CASSPPGGQGMREQYF
17	-	TRBV6-4	TRBD1	TRBJ1-1	TGTGCCAGCAGTGACTCTGGACAGGGGGCGAGGAACACTGAAGCTTTCTTT	CASSDSGQGARNTEAFF
18	once	TRBV4-1	TRBD1	TRBJ1-5	TGCGCCAGCAGCCAAGGGGACGACAGGGCCCATAGCAATCAGCCCCAGCATTTT	CASSQGDDRAHSNQPQHF
13	once	TRBV11-3	-	TRBJ1-1	TGTGCCAGCAGCTTGCGGGGGGCCACTGAAGCTTTCTTT	CASSLRGATEAFF